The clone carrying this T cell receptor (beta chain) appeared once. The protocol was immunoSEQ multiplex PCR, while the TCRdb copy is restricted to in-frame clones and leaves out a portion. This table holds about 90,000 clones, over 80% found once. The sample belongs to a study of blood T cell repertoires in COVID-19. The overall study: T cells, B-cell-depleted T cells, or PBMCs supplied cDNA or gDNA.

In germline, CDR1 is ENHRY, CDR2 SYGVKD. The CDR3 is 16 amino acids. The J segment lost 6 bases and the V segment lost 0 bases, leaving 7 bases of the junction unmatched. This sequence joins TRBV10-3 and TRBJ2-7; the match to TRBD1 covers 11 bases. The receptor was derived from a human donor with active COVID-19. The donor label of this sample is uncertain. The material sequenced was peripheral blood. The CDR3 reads CAISESGQGEPSEQYF. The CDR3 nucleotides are TGTGCCATCAGTGAGTCGGGACAGGGGGAACCCAGCGAGCAGTACTTC.